A selection of T cell receptor beta chains follows, all from one sample in a study of blood T cell repertoires in COVID-19. The method was immunoSEQ multiplex PCR; TCRdb's version includes in-frame clones alone and lacks a portion of them. This table holds 200,000 to 250,000 clones, 85% found once. Sequenced input: peripheral blood. These receptors all come from a woman in her 70s with COVID-19, enrolled during active disease. Each CDR3 is given with its conserved first and last residue. A D gene is named only where the DNA matches it firmly. The listing skips clone size in some rows; elsewhere it reads once, few, many or a size class.

v_call: TRBV21-1; j_call: TRBJ2-7; d_call: NA; cdr3_length: 14; clone_size: NA; cdr3_aa: CASSKARGGYEQYF; cdr3_nt: TGTGCCAGCAGCAAAGCGAGGGGGGGGTACGAGCAGTACTTC
v_call: TRBV28; j_call: TRBJ1-6; d_call: TRBD1; cdr3_length: 13; clone_size: NA; cdr3_aa: CASRATGNSPLHF; cdr3_nt: TGTGCCAGCAGGGCGACAGGGAATTCACCCCTCCACTTT
v_call: TRBV20-1; j_call: TRBJ2-1; d_call: TRBD2; cdr3_length: 15; clone_size: NA; cdr3_aa: CSASYGGSSYNEQFF; cdr3_nt: TGCAGTGCTAGTTACGGGGGGAGCTCCTACAATGAGCAGTTCTTC
v_call: TRBV5-1; j_call: TRBJ2-1; d_call: TRBD2; cdr3_length: 14; clone_size: once; cdr3_aa: CASSSEREGNEQFF; cdr3_nt: TGCGCCAGCAGCTCCGAGCGGGAGGGGAATGAGCAGTTCTTC
v_call: TRBV7-9; j_call: TRBJ1-4; d_call: NA; cdr3_length: 13; clone_size: NA; cdr3_aa: CASSFNRVEKLFF; cdr3_nt: TGTGCCAGCAGCTTTAACAGGGTGGAAAAACTGTTTTTT
v_call: TRBV19; j_call: TRBJ1-1; d_call: NA; cdr3_length: 15; clone_size: NA; cdr3_aa: CASSRGGAAGTEAFF; cdr3_nt: TGTGCCAGTAGTAGAGGGGGGGCCGCGGGAACTGAAGCTTTCTTT
v_call: TRBV3-1/TRBV3-2; j_call: TRBJ1-2; d_call: NA; cdr3_length: 14; clone_size: NA; cdr3_aa: CASSQDKGGSGYTF; cdr3_nt: TGTGCCAGCAGCCAAGATAAAGGGGGATCTGGCTACACCTTC
v_call: TRBV19; j_call: TRBJ1-5; d_call: NA; cdr3_length: 13; clone_size: NA; cdr3_aa: CASSGSGDQPQHF; cdr3_nt: TGTGCCAGTAGTGGATCAGGGGACCAGCCCCAGCATTTT
v_call: TRBV19; j_call: TRBJ1-3; d_call: NA; cdr3_length: 15; clone_size: NA; cdr3_aa: CASSAPPGSGNTIYF; cdr3_nt: TGTGCCAGTAGTGCCCCGCCGGGCTCTGGAAACACCATATATTTT
v_call: TRBV6-1; j_call: TRBJ2-3; d_call: NA; cdr3_length: 16; clone_size: NA; cdr3_aa: CASSERGTLRTDTQYF; cdr3_nt: TGTGCCAGCAGTGAAAGGGGGACGCTACGCACAGATACGCAGTATTTT
v_call: TRBV7-2; j_call: TRBJ2-3; d_call: NA; cdr3_length: 14; clone_size: once; cdr3_aa: CASSVGLITDTQYF; cdr3_nt: TGTGCCAGCAGCGTTGGACTTATCACAGATACGCAGTATTTT
v_call: TRBV6-5; j_call: TRBJ1-2; d_call: NA; cdr3_length: 13; clone_size: NA; cdr3_aa: CASSPEPGPGYTF; cdr3_nt: TGTGCCAGCAGTCCCGAGCCAGGGCCTGGCTACACCTTC
v_call: TRBV5-1; j_call: TRBJ2-7; d_call: NA; cdr3_length: 13; clone_size: NA; cdr3_aa: CASSLTGNYEQYF; cdr3_nt: TGCGCCAGCAGCTTGACCGGGAACTACGAGCAGTACTTC
v_call: TRBV5-6; j_call: TRBJ1-2; d_call: TRBD1; cdr3_length: 15; clone_size: once; cdr3_aa: CASSPTLTGNYGYTF; cdr3_nt: TGTGCCAGCAGCCCGACCCTGACAGGGAACTATGGCTACACCTTC
v_call: TRBV24-1; j_call: TRBJ2-1; d_call: TRBD1; cdr3_length: 17; clone_size: NA; cdr3_aa: CATSDTTGDWVYNEQFF; cdr3_nt: TGTGCCACCAGTGATACCACAGGGGATTGGGTTTACAATGAGCAGTTCTTC
v_call: TRBV10-3; j_call: TRBJ1-3; d_call: NA; cdr3_length: 17; clone_size: NA; cdr3_aa: CAISTSPRGSAGNTIYF; cdr3_nt: TGTGCCATCAGTACGTCCCCGCGGGGTTCAGCCGGAAACACCATATATTTT
v_call: TRBV29-1; j_call: TRBJ2-1; d_call: TRBD2; cdr3_length: 15; clone_size: NA; cdr3_aa: CSADPGLAFPNEQFF; cdr3_nt: TGCAGCGCAGACCCGGGACTAGCGTTTCCCAATGAGCAGTTCTTC
v_call: TRBV7-9; j_call: TRBJ2-7; d_call: TRBD1; cdr3_length: 13; clone_size: NA; cdr3_aa: CATQGTGAYEQYF; cdr3_nt: TGTGCCACCCAGGGGACAGGGGCCTACGAGCAGTACTTC
v_call: TRBV10-3; j_call: TRBJ1-1; d_call: NA; cdr3_length: 14; clone_size: NA; cdr3_aa: CAISERGWNTEAFF; cdr3_nt: TGTGCCATCAGTGAGAGGGGATGGAACACTGAAGCTTTCTTT
v_call: TRBV7-2; j_call: TRBJ1-1; d_call: NA; cdr3_length: 15; clone_size: NA; cdr3_aa: CASSLAPGEHTEAFF; cdr3_nt: TGTGCCAGCAGCTTGGCCCCAGGGGAGCACACTGAAGCTTTCTTT
v_call: TRBV7-2; j_call: TRBJ2-7; d_call: TRBD1; cdr3_length: 15; clone_size: NA; cdr3_aa: CASSSRGTGANEQYF; cdr3_nt: TGTGCCAGCAGCTCGAGGGGGACAGGGGCCAACGAGCAGTACTTC
v_call: TRBV19; j_call: TRBJ1-1; d_call: TRBD1; cdr3_length: 16; clone_size: NA; cdr3_aa: CASSTDRGLLNTEAFF; cdr3_nt: TGTGCCAGTAGTACGGACAGGGGGCTTTTAAACACTGAAGCTTTCTTT
v_call: TRBV10-3; j_call: TRBJ1-2; d_call: NA; cdr3_length: 17; clone_size: once; cdr3_aa: CAISESVGRSGGDGYTF; cdr3_nt: TGTGCCATCAGTGAGTCCGTCGGACGGAGCGGAGGGGATGGCTACACCTTC
v_call: TRBV12-5; j_call: TRBJ1-2; d_call: NA; cdr3_length: 14; clone_size: NA; cdr3_aa: CASGLVPGNYGYTF; cdr3_nt: TGTGCTAGTGGTTTGGTACCGGGGAACTATGGCTACACCTTC
v_call: TRBV19; j_call: TRBJ1-2; d_call: NA; cdr3_length: 12; clone_size: NA; cdr3_aa: CASRVTNYGYTF; cdr3_nt: TGTGCCAGCAGGGTTACTAACTATGGCTACACCTTC
v_call: TRBV3-1/TRBV3-2; j_call: TRBJ1-2; d_call: TRBD1; cdr3_length: 13; clone_size: NA; cdr3_aa: CASSDREPYGYTF; cdr3_nt: TGTGCCAGCAGCGACAGGGAACCCTATGGCTACACCTTC
v_call: TRBV27; j_call: TRBJ2-7; d_call: TRBD2; cdr3_length: 17; clone_size: NA; cdr3_aa: CASSPPGGTTRMREQYF; cdr3_nt: TGTGCCAGCAGTCCCCCCGGGGGGACTACCCGGATGAGGGAGCAGTACTTC
v_call: TRBV28; j_call: TRBJ2-7; d_call: NA; cdr3_length: 14; clone_size: NA; cdr3_aa: CASSLGQGRYEQYF; cdr3_nt: TGTGCCAGCAGTTTGGGACAAGGGCGATACGAGCAGTACTTC
v_call: TRBV4-2; j_call: TRBJ1-3; d_call: TRBD1; cdr3_length: 17; clone_size: NA; cdr3_aa: CASSQDRTGGSGNTIYF; cdr3_nt: TGTGCCAGCAGCCAGGACCGGACAGGGGGCTCTGGAAACACCATATATTTT